These T cell receptor beta chains were read from a single sample in a study of CD8 T cells in Susac syndrome. TCRdb analysed the immunoSEQ multiplex PCR reads with MiXCR anew, one entry per CDR3 protein. The repertoire has 200,000 to 300,000 distinct CDR3 sequences, almost 97% of them found once; the top ten carry approximately 0.094%. Sequencing was done on a sample of CD4+ T cells from PBMCs. Receptors originate from a human donor with Susac syndrome. The CDR3 runs from the conserved cysteine through the conserved F or W.

j_gene | v_gene | CDR3aa
TRBJ2-4 | TRBV27 | CASSLVAKNIQYF
TRBJ2-7 | TRBV28 | CASTTGTRYEQYF
TRBJ2-7 | TRBV6-4 | CASSGSGTGDEQYF
TRBJ2-3 | TRBV13 | CASSDRDSGADTQYF
TRBJ2-5 | TRBV12-3/TRBV12-4 | CASSSSGTGETQYF
TRBJ1-1 | TRBV3-1 | CASSQGTRLLGRNTEAFF
TRBJ2-5 | TRBV20-1 | CSARGLAGLQETQYF
TRBJ1-2 | TRBV24-1 | CATSDPNQGDYGYTF
TRBJ1-5 | TRBV20-1 | CSARDRRSGQPQHF
TRBJ2-6 | TRBV21-1 | CASSKDTGGVSGANVLTF
TRBJ1-2 | TRBV6-1 | CASRPWDAGGNYGYTF
TRBJ2-6 | TRBV7-2 | CASSLRRSGANVLTF
TRBJ1-5 | TRBV18 | CASSPPSEDQPQHF
TRBJ1-2 | TRBV13 | CASSSVPGFRYGYTF
TRBJ1-5 | TRBV14 | CASSQGHAQPQHF
TRBJ1-5 | TRBV4-1 | CASSQANGPQHF
TRBJ2-3 | TRBV12-5 | CASGSPGQGRDTQYF
TRBJ2-2 | TRBV29-1 | CSVGQGQLLTGELFF
TRBJ2-5 | TRBV5-1 | CASSYRQEQETQYF
TRBJ1-2 | TRBV4-2 | CASSPTDRGGYGYTF
TRBJ1-3 | TRBV6-5 | CASSYSGDSGNTIYF
TRBJ2-7 | TRBV5-1 | CASSFKQGEHEQYF
TRBJ2-4 | TRBV6-5 | CASSSPTGTKNIQYF
TRBJ1-1 | TRBV30 | CAWSVRRVHPNTEAFF
TRBJ1-5 | TRBV12-3/TRBV12-4 | CASSLVLDKNQPQHF
TRBJ2-1 | TRBV7-6 | CASSLNSGRASNEQFF
TRBJ2-1 | TRBV5-1 | CASISGRDHNEQFF
TRBJ2-1 | TRBV5-1 | CASSLAELAGVLPFF
TRBJ1-2 | TRBV10-3 | CATGQGGGYYGYTF
TRBJ1-2 | TRBV7-9 | CASSPIGQGALGYTF
TRBJ1-2 | TRBV7-9 | CASSLAKLGQGMDGYTF
TRBJ1-2 | TRBV3-1 | CASSQGGVHGYTF
TRBJ2-3 | TRBV20-1 | CSATGHSPTDTQYF
TRBJ2-4 | TRBV7-2 | CASHRGGADIQYF
TRBJ2-7 | TRBV30 | CAWSPGWRQAPYEQYF
TRBJ1-2 | TRBV20-1 | CSARAMDGANYGYTF
TRBJ2-7 | TRBV27 | CASSLRTGVLPYEQYF
TRBJ1-1 | TRBV29-1 | CSVSQRATEAFF
TRBJ1-1 | TRBV12-3/TRBV12-4 | CASSLAGGQPNTEAFF
TRBJ2-5 | TRBV30 | CAWSGTSGRRETQYF
TRBJ1-1 | TRBV29-1 | CSVSGMNTEAFF
TRBJ2-1 | TRBV20-1 | CSAQRSAYNEQFF
TRBJ1-1 | TRBV4-1 | CASSQGMNTEAFF
TRBJ2-7 | TRBV20-1 | CSARLGLAGHYEQYF
TRBJ2-2 | TRBV4-2 | CASSLTGRSTGELFF
TRBJ1-1 | TRBV30 | CAWQTGVREAFF
TRBJ2-5 | TRBV20-1 | CSARPGSGETQYF
TRBJ2-1 | TRBV30 | CAWGRGRVLSNEQFF